This TCR beta chain came from a study of T-cell reconstitution after alpha-beta-depleted transplantation in children. Looked up from germline, CDR1 is DFQATT and CDR2 is SNEGSKA (reference sequence). V dropped 3 bases and J dropped 6 bases, with 12 bases sitting between them. The CDR3 consists of 13 residues. This clonotype turned up a few times. As it was prepared, the TCRbeta library received unique molecular identifiers. TCRdb used MiXCR to reprocess the PCR reads, holding one entry per CDR3 protein. The sample lists 500,000 or so distinct CDR3 sequences; more than 9.5% were seen once. The chain joins TRBV20-1 to TRBJ1-5, with D perhaps TRBD1 (5 bases). The source is a female patient between 2 and 10 years old who had a stem cell transplant for aplastic anemia, so the T cells may come from the graft donor. The material was PBMCs, mostly from graft donor cells, obtained 180 days after TCRalphabeta/CD19-depleted stem cell transplant. As DNA, the CDR3 is TGCAGTGCTAGCCCCAGGGTGGGTCAGCCCCAGCATTTT. Translating it yields CSASPRVGQPQHF.